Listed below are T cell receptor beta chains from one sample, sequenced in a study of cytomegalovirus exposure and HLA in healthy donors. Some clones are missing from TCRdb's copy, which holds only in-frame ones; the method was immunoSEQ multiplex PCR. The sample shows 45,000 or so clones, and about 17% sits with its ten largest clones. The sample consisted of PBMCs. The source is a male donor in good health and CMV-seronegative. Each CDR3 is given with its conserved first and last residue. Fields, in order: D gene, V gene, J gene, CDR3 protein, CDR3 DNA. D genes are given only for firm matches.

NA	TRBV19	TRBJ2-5	CASSIERTQYF	TGTGCCAGTAGTATTGAGCGGACCCAGTACTTC
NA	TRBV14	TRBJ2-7	CASSQDPPTREQYF	TGTGCCAGCAGCCAAGATCCTCCGACGAGGGAGCAGTACTTC
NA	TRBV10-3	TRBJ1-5	CAISVGQGSQPQHF	TGTGCCATCAGTGTGGGTCAGGGAAGTCAGCCCCAGCATTTT
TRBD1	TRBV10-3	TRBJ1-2	CAISEATGSEGYTF	TGTGCCATCAGTGAGGCGACAGGGTCTGAGGGCTACACCTTC
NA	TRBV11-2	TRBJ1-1	CASSGPTTNTEAFF	TGTGCCAGCAGCGGCCCCACGACAAACACTGAAGCTTTCTTT
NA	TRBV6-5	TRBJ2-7	CASSYSRDTSYEQYF	TGTGCCAGCAGTTACAGCCGGGACACTTCCTACGAGCAGTACTTC
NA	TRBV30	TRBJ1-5	CAWSVRDWDSNQPQHF	TGTGCCTGGAGTGTCCGGGACTGGGATAGCAATCAGCCCCAGCATTTT
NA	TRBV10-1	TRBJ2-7	CASTAGAPYEQYF	TGCGCCAGCACGGCGGGGGCCCCCTACGAGCAGTACTTC
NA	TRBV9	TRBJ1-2	CASSVEGSGKRYTF	TGTGCCAGCAGCGTAGAGGGGTCGGGCAAGCGCTACACCTTC
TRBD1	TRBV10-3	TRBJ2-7	CAAPGQHYEQYF	TGTGCCGCGCCGGGACAGCACTACGAGCAGTACTTC